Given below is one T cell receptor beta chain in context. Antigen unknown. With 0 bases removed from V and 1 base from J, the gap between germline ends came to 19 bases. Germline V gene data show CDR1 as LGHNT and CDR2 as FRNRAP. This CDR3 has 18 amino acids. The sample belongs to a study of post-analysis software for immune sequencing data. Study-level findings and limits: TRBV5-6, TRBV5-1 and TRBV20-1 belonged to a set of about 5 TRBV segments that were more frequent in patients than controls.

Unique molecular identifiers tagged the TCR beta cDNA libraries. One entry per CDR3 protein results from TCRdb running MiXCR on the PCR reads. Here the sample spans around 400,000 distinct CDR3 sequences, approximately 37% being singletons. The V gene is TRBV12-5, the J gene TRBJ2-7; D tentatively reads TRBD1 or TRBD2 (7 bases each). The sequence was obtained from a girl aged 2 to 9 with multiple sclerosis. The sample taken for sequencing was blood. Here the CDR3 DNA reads TGTGCTAGTGGTTTGGTACTAAGCGGGGACAGAACGTCCTACGAGCAGTACTTC. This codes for CASGLVLSGDRTSYEQYF.